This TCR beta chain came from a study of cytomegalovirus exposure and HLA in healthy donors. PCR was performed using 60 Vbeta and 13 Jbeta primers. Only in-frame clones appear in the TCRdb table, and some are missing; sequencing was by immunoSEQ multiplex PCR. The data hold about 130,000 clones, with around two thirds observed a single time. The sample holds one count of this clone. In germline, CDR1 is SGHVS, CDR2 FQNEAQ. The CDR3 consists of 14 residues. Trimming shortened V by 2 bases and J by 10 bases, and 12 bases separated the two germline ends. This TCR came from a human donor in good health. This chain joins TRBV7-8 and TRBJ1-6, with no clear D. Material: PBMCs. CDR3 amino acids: CASSLPTQASPLHF. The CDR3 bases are TGTGCCAGCAGCTTACCGACCCAGGCGTCACCCCTCCACTTT.